One sample yielded the 3 T cell receptor beta chains listed below, sequenced in a study of blood T cell repertoires in COVID-19. TCRdb keeps only in-frame clones here, not all; method: immunoSEQ multiplex PCR. Here the sample spans about 300,000 clones, roughly 90% being singletons. What was sequenced was peripheral blood. The source is a woman aged 25 to 45 with COVID-19, enrolled during active disease.

This chain's CDR3 is CASSPPPGTEEADTQYF. CDR3 sequence (DNA): TGTGCCAGCAGCCCCCCTCCAGGGACAGAAGAGGCAGATACGCAGTATTTT. The chain combines TRBV3-1 (or the pseudogene TRBV3-2) with TRBJ2-3; 7 nucleotides match TRBD1. CDR1 and CDR2 from the germline V gene are LGHDT and YNNKEL (reference sequence). J lost 4 bases, V lost 4 bases, and 14 bases had no gene match. This CDR3 spans 17 amino acids.

The V call is TRBV27, the J call TRBJ2-7; D is possibly TRBD1 (6 bases). Trimming removed 3 bases from V and 5 bases from J, with 14 bases in between. Germline V CDR1 and CDR2: MNHEY, SMNVEV (reference sequence). The CDR3 is made up of 14 amino acids. In DNA form, the CDR3 reads TGTGCCAGCAGTTTGTACCAGGGGAGTAACGAGCAGTACTTC. This translates into CASSLYQGSNEQYF.

This chain connects TRBV7-8 to TRBJ1-4, with D hard to call. Germline values: CDR1 SGHVS, CDR2 FQNEAQ. V shed 0 bases and J shed 8 bases, with 7 bases lying between them. This CDR3 has 13 amino acids. This CDR3 is CASSLAAWEKLFF. The DNA for the CDR3 is TGTGCCAGCAGCTTAGCGGCCTGGGAAAAACTGTTTTTT.